Included here is one TCR beta chain sequence, with context. This sample was taken from a study of CD8 T cells in Susac syndrome. An input of about 0.5 to 1 ug of RNA was subjected to reverse transcription using random hexamers. A single record per CDR3 protein comes from TCRdb applying MiXCR to the immunoSEQ multiplex PCR reads. The sample comprises tens of thousands of distinct CDR3 sequences, 96% of which are singletons, and 0.55% to 0.8% rests with the top ten. The CDR3 runs 14 residues. The trim removed 3 bases at V and 6 bases at J, leaving 2 bases unmatched. Germline CDR1 and CDR2: KGHDR and SFDVKD.

The origin of this receptor is a human donor with Susac syndrome. The sequenced material came from CD8+ T cells from PBMCs. The J gene is TRBJ2-1, the V gene TRBV24-1, with 9 bases identical to TRBD1. This CDR3 reads CATSDETGGNEQFF. CDR3 in DNA: TGTGCCACCAGTGATGAGACAGGGGGCAATGAGCAGTTCTTC.